The rows below give T cell receptor beta chains drawn from one sample of a study of blood T cell repertoires in COVID-19. Profiling relied on immunoSEQ multiplex PCR, and the TCRdb table lists in-frame clones only, not all of them. The table has about 440,000 clones, 70% to 90% seen once. The sequenced sample consisted of PBMCs or T cells enriched from blood (not recorded which). The origin of the receptors is a young woman with acute COVID-19. CDR3s include the opening cysteine and the closing phenylalanine or tryptophan. A D gene is named only where the DNA matches it firmly. A clone size is listed for some rows: how often the clone was seen (once, few, many), or a class if it is expanded.

clone size	J gene	D gene	CDR3 length	V gene	CDR3 protein	CDR3 DNA
-	TRBJ1-1	TRBD1	15	TRBV27	CASSLGQGMNTEAFF	TGTGCCAGCAGTTTAGGACAGGGGATGAACACTGAAGCTTTCTTT
-	TRBJ1-3	TRBD1	17	TRBV10-3	CAIRPRDSDFSGNTIYF	TGTGCCATCAGACCTCGGGACAGCGATTTCTCTGGAAACACCATATATTTT
-	TRBJ2-1	-	16	TRBV4-1	CASSQRLESSYNEQFF	TGCGCCAGCAGCCAACGACTCGAGAGCTCCTACAATGAGCAGTTCTTC
-	TRBJ1-1	-	15	TRBV19	CATYTGLGMNTEAFF	TGTGCCACCTATACAGGGTTGGGAATGAACACTGAAGCTTTCTTT
-	TRBJ2-2	TRBD2	17	TRBV10-1	CASSDERERKRTGELFF	TGCGCCAGCAGTGACGAGCGGGAGCGCAAAAGAACCGGGGAGCTGTTTTTT
-	TRBJ2-7	-	12	TRBV27	CATGRDLYEQYF	TGTGCCACCGGGCGGGACCTCTACGAGCAGTACTTC
-	TRBJ2-7	-	15	TRBV27	CASSLSLGTSYEQYF	TGTGCCAGCAGTTTATCGCTCGGGACTTCCTACGAGCAGTACTTC
-	TRBJ2-1	TRBD2	16	TRBV5-4	CASSLGGTSGANEQFF	TGTGCCAGCAGCTTGGGGGGGACTAGCGGGGCTAATGAGCAGTTCTTC
-	TRBJ2-3	TRBD2	16	TRBV6-5	CASSYLSGGRTDTQYF	TGTGCCAGCAGTTACCTTAGCGGGGGTCGCACAGATACGCAGTATTTT
once	TRBJ2-1	TRBD1	16	TRBV6-4	CASSLTGDSSYNEQFF	TGTGCCAGCAGTCTTACAGGGGATAGCTCCTACAATGAGCAGTTCTTC
-	TRBJ2-5	TRBD2	14	TRBV7-2	CASSLGGREETQYF	TGTGCCAGCAGCTTAGGCGGGAGGGAAGAGACCCAGTACTTC
once	TRBJ2-3	-	16	TRBV4-3	CASSQVGGGNTDTQYF	TGCGCCAGCAGCCAAGTGGGCGGAGGAAACACAGATACGCAGTATTTT
-	TRBJ2-3	-	16	TRBV4-3	CASSQDWGRGTDTQYF	TGCGCCAGCAGCCAAGATTGGGGCCGCGGAACAGATACGCAGTATTTT
-	TRBJ1-5	TRBD1	14	TRBV2	CASTRDRGPQPQHF	TGTGCCAGCACCCGGGACAGGGGCCCCCAGCCCCAGCATTTT
-	TRBJ2-2	TRBD1	16	TRBV24-1	CATSAGRGLDTGELFF	TGTGCCACCAGTGCCGGAAGGGGGCTAGACACCGGGGAGCTGTTTTTT
-	TRBJ1-5	-	12	TRBV6-6	CASRAGNQPQHF	TGTGCAAGCAGGGCGGGGAATCAGCCCCAGCATTTT
-	TRBJ2-7	-	12	TRBV12-3/TRBV12-4	CASSRSSYEQYF	TGTGCCAGCAGTCGTAGCTCCTACGAGCAGTACTTC
-	TRBJ2-7	-	14	TRBV28	CASKPPQSEYEQYF	TGTGCCAGTAAACCCCCACAGTCCGAGTACGAGCAGTACTTC
-	TRBJ2-2	-	15	TRBV5-5	CASSFGSSSGGELFF	TGTGCCAGCAGCTTTGGTTCAAGTTCAGGCGGGGAGCTGTTTTTT
-	TRBJ2-1	-	15	TRBV4-3	CASSQGPHTYNEQFF	TGCGCCAGCAGCCAAGGTCCACACACCTACAATGAGCAGTTCTTC
-	TRBJ1-5	TRBD1	16	TRBV2	CASSVVRTGANQPQHF	TGTGCCAGCAGTGTCGTACGGACAGGAGCCAATCAGCCCCAGCATTTT
once	TRBJ1-5	-	13	TRBV6-5	CASVVGANQPQHF	TGTGCCAGCGTCGTAGGGGCCAATCAGCCCCAGCATTTT
-	TRBJ1-2	-	15	TRBV2	CASSLDRATNYGYTF	TGTGCCAGCTCCCTGGACAGAGCAACTAACTATGGCTACACCTTC
-	TRBJ1-6	TRBD1	15	TRBV6-1	CASSERWDRNSPLHF	TGTGCCAGCAGTGAACGGTGGGACAGAAATTCACCCCTCCACTTT
-	TRBJ1-2	-	12	TRBV12-3/TRBV12-4	CASSDSDYGYTF	TGTGCCAGCAGCGACAGCGACTATGGCTACACCTTC
-	TRBJ2-7	-	15	TRBV28	CASSANRGGGYEQYF	TGTGCCAGCAGTGCGAACAGGGGAGGAGGGTACGAGCAGTACTTC
once	TRBJ1-2	TRBD1	14	TRBV3-1/TRBV3-2	CASSQGRQGDGYTF	TGTGCCAGCAGCCAGGGTAGACAGGGGGATGGCTACACCTTC
-	TRBJ1-1	-	12	TRBV2	CASRGGPTEAFF	TGTGCCAGCAGGGGAGGACCTACTGAAGCTTTCTTT
-	TRBJ1-2	-	11	TRBV6-4	CASIRSYGYTF	TGTGCCAGCATTCGTAGCTATGGCTACACCTTC
-	TRBJ1-6	TRBD1	14	TRBV7-3	CASSRQGSDSPLHF	TGTGCCAGCAGCCGACAGGGTTCCGATTCACCCCTCCACTTT
-	TRBJ1-4	TRBD1	15	TRBV5-6	CASSLMTQGYEKLFF	TGTGCCAGCAGCTTGATGACACAGGGGTATGAAAAACTGTTTTTT
-	TRBJ1-6	-	13	TRBV25-1	CASSEFDTSPLHF	TGTGCCAGCAGTGAATTCGACACTTCACCCCTCCACTTT
-	TRBJ1-1	-	14	TRBV6-5	CASRKLGGATEAFF	TGTGCCAGCAGAAAGCTAGGGGGAGCCACTGAAGCTTTCTTT